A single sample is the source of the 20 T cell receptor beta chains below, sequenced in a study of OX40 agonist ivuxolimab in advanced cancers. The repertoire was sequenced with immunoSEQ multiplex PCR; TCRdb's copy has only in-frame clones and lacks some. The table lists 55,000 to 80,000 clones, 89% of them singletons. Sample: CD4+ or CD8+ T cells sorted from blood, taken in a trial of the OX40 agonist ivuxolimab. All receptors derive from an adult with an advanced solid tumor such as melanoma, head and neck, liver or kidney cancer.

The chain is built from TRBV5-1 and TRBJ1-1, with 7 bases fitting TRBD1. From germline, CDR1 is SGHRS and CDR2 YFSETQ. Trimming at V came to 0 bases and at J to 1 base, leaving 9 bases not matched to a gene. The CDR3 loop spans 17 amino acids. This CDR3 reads CASSLADQGQRNTEAFF. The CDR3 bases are TGCGCCAGCAGCTTGGCCGATCAGGGACAGAGGAACACTGAAGCTTTCTTT.

CDR3 nucleotide sequence: TGTGCCAGCAGTGAGGGACCGGGGAATTCACCCCTCCACTTT. Protein sequence: CASSEGPGNSPLHF. The rearrangement joins TRBV11-2 to TRBJ1-6; D possibly corresponds to TRBD1 (5 bases). This CDR3 is 14 amino acids long. Germline V gives CDR1 SGHAT, CDR2 FQNNGV. Trimming took 6 bases from V and 7 from J, leaving 13 bases between them.

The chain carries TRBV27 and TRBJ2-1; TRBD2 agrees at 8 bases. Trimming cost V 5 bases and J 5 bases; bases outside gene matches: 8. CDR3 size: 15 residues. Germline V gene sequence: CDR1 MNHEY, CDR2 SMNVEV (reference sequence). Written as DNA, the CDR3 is TGTGCCAGCAGTCCGGGACTAGGACCCAACAATGAGCAGTTCTTC. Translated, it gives CASSPGLGPNNEQFF.

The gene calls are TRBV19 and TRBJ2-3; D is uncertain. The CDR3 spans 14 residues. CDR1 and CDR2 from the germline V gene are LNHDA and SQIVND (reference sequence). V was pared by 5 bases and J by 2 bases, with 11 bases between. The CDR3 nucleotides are TGTGCCAGTAGTGGGGATTGGACCACAGATACGCAGTATTTT. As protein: CASSGDWTTDTQYF.

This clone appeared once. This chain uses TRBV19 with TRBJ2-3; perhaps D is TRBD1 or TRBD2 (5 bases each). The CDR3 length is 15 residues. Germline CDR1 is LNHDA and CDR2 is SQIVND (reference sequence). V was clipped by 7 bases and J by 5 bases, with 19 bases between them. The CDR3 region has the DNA TGTGCCAGTATGCCCAGGGACGGGGCGGGAGATACGCAGTATTTT. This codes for CASMPRDGAGDTQYF.

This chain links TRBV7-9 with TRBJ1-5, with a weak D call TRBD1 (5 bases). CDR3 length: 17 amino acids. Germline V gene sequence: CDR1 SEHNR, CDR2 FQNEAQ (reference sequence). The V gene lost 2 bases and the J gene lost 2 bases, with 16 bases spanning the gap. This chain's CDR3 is CASSLPQGRAGNQPQHF. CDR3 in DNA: TGTGCCAGCAGCTTACCTCAGGGTAGGGCCGGCAATCAGCCCCAGCATTTT. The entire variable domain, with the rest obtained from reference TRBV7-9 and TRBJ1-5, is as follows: DTGVSQNPRHKITKRGQNVTFRCDPISEHNRLYWYRQTLGQGPEFLTYFQNEAQLEKSRLLSDRFSAERPKGSFSTLEIQRTEQGDSAMYLCASSLPQGRAGNQPQHFGDGTRLSIL.

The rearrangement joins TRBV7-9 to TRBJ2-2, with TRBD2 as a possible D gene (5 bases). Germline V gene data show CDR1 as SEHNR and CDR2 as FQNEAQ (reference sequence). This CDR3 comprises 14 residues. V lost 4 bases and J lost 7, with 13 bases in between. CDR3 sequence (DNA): TGTGCCAGCAGCTCGTCTAGCTATTACGGGGAGCTGTTTTTT. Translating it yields CASSSSSYYGELFF.

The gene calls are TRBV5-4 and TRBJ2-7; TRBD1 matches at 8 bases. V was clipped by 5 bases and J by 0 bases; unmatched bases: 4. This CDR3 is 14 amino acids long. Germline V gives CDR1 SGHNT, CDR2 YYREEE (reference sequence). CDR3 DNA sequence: TGTGCCAGCAGTTCCGGGACAGGCTCCTACGAGCAGTACTTC. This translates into CASSSGTGSYEQYF.

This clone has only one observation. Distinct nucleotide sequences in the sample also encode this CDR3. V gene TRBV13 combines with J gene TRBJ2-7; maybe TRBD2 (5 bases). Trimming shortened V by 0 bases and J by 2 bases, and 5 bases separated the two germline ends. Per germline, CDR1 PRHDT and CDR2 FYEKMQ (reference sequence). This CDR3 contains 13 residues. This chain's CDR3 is CASSLGRAYEQYF. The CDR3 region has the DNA TGTGCCAGCAGCTTAGGGAGGGCCTACGAGCAGTACTTC.

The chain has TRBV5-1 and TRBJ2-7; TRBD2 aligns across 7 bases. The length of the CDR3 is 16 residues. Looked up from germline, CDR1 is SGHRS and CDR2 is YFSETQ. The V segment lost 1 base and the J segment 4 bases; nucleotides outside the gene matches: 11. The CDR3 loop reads CASSLRDDGEGYEQYF. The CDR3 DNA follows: TGCGCCAGCAGCTTGAGGGACGATGGGGAGGGATACGAGCAGTACTTC.

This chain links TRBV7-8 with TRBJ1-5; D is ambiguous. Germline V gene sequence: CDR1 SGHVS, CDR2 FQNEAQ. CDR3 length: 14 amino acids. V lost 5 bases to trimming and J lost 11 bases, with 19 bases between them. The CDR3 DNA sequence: TGTGCCAGCAGCCCGGCGGCGGACCGCCGAACCCAGCATTTT. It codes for CASSPAADRRTQHF.

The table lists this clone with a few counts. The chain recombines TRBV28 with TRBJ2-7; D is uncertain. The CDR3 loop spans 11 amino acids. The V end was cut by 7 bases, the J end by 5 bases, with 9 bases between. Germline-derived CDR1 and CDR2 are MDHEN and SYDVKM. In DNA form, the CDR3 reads TGTGCCAGCAACCAGAATGACGAGCAGTACTTC. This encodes CASNQNDEQYF.

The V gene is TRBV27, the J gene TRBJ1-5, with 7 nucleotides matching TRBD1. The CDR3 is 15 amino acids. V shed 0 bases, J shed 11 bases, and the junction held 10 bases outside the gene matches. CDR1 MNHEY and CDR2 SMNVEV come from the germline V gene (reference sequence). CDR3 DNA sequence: TGTGCCAGCAGTTTATCCGGGACAGTGATTCGGGCCCAGCATTTT. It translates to CASSLSGTVIRAQHF.

The CDR3 region has the DNA TGTGCCACCAGTCGGGACAGGGCGGGAAACGAGCAGTACTTC. Amino acids: CATSRDRAGNEQYF. V and J are TRBV15 and TRBJ2-7; 9 nucleotides line up with TRBD1. CDR1 and CDR2 (germline): LNHNV, YYDKDF (reference sequence). This CDR3 is built from 14 residues. Germline trimming cut 6 bases from V and 5 bases from J; bases unmatched to any gene: 8.

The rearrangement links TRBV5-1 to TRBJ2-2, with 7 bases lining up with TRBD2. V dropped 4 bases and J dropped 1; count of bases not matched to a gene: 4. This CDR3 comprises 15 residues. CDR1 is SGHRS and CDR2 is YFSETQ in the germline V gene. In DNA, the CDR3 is TGCGCCAGCAGCAGCGGGACTGTGAACACCGGGGAGCTGTTTTTT. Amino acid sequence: CASSSGTVNTGELFF.

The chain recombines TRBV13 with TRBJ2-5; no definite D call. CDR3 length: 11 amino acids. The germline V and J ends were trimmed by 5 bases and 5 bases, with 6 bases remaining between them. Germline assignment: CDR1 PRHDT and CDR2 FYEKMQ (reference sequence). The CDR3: CASSQVETQYF. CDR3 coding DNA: TGTGCCAGCAGCCAGGTGGAGACCCAGTACTTC. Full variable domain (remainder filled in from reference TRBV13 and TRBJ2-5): AAGVIQSPRHLIKEKRETATLKCYPIPRHDTVYWYQQGPGQDPQFLISFYEKMQSDKGSIPDRFSAQQFSDYHSELNMSSLELGDSALYFCASSQVETQYFGPGTRLLVL.

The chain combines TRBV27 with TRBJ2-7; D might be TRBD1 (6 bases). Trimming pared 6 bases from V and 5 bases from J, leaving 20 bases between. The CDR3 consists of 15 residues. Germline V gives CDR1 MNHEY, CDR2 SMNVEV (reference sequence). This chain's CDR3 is CASRSSGVGVNEQYF. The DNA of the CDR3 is TGTGCCAGCAGGAGTTCAGGGGTAGGGGTCAACGAGCAGTACTTC.

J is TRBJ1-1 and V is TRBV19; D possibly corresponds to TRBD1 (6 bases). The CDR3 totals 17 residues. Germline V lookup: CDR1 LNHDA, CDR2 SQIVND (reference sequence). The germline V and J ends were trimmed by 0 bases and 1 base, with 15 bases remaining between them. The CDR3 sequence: CASSIDWGRTANTEAFF. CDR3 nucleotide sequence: TGTGCCAGTAGTATAGATTGGGGAAGGACAGCGAACACTGAAGCTTTCTTT.

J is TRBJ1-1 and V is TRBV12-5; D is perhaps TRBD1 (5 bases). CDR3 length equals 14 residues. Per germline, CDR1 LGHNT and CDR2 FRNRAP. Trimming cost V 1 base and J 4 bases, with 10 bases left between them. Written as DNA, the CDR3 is TGTGCTAGTGGTTTGGGGGGCCCGGGCACTGAAGCTTTCTTT. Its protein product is CASGLGGPGTEAFF.

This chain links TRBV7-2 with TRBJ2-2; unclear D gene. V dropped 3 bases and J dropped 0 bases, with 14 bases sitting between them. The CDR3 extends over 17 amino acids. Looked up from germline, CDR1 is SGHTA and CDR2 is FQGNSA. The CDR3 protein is CASSFPLNQPNTGELFF. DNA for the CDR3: TGTGCCAGCAGCTTTCCTCTTAACCAACCGAACACCGGGGAGCTGTTTTTT. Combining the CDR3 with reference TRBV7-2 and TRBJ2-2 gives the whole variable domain GAGVSQSPSNKVTEKGKDVELRCDPISGHTALYWYRQSLGQGLEFLIYFQGNSAPDKSGLPSDRFSAERTGGSVSTLTIQRTQQEDSAVYLCASSFPLNQPNTGELFFGEGSRLTVL.